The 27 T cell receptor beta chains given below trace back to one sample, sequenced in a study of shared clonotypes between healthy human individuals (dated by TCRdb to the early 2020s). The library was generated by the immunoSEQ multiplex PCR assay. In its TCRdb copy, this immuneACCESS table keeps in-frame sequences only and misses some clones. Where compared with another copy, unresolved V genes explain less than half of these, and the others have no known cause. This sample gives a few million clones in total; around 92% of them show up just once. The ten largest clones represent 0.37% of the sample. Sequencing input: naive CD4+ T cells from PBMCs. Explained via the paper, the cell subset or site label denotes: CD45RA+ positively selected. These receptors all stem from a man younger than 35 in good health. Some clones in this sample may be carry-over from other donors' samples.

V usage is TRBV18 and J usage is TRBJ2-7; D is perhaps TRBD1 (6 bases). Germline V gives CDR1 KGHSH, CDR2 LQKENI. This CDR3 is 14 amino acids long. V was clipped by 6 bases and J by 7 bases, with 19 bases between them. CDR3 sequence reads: CASSPLRDTPEQYF. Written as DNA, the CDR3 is TGTGCCAGCTCGCCTCTCCGGGACACACCGGAGCAGTACTTC.

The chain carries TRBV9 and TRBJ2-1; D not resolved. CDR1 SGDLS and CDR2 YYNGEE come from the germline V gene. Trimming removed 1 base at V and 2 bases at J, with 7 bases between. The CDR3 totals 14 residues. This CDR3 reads CASSVRSTYNEQFF. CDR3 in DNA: TGTGCCAGCAGCGTAAGGTCTACCTACAATGAGCAGTTCTTC.

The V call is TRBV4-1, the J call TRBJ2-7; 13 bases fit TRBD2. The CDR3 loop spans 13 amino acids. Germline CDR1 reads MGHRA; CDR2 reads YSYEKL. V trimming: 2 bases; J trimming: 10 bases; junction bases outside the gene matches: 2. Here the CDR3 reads CASSQRTSGGQYF. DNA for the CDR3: TGCGCCAGCAGCCAACGGACTAGCGGGGGCCAGTACTTC.

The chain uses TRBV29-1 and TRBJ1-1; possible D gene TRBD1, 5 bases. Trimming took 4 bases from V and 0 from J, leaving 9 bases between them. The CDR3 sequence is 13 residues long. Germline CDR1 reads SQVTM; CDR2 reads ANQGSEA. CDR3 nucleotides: TGCAGCGTTGGGACATCGATGAACACTGAAGCTTTCTTT. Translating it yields CSVGTSMNTEAFF.

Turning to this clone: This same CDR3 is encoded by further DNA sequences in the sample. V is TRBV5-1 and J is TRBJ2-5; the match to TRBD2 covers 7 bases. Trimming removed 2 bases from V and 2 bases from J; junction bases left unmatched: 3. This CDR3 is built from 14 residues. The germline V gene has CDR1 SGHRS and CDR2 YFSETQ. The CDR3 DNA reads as TGCGCCAGCAGCTTTGGGGGAGGGCAAGAGACCCAGTACTTC. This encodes CASSFGGGQETQYF.

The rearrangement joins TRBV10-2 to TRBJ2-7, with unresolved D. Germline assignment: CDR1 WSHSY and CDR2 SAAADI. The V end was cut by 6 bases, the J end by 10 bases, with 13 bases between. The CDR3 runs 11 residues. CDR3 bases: TGCGCCAGCAGCGTTGATTCACGTCAGTACTTC. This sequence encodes CASSVDSRQYF.

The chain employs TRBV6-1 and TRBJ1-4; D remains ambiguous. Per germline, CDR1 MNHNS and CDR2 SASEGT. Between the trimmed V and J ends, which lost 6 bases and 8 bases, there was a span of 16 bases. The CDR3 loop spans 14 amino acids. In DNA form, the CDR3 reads TGTGCCAGCAGGCTGACCGGTGAGGACGAAAAACTGTTTTTT. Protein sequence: CASRLTGEDEKLFF.

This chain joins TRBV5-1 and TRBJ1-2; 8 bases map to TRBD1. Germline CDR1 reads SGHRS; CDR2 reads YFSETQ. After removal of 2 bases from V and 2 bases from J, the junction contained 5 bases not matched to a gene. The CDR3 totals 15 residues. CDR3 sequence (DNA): TGCGCCAGCAGCTTAGGACAGGGTCGAAACTATGGCTACACCTTC. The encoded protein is CASSLGQGRNYGYTF.

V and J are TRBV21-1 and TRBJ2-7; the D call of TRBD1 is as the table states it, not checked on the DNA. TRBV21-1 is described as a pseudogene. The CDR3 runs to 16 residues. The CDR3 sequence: CASSTVMSGPVYEQYF. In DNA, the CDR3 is TGTGCCAGCAGCACTGTGATGTCAGGCCCCGTCTACGAGCAGTACTTC.

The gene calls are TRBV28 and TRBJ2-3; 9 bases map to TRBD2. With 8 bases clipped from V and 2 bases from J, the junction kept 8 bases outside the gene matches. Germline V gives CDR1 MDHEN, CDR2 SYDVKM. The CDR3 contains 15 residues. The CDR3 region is CASLGLAGITDTQYF. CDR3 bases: TGTGCCAGCCTGGGACTAGCTGGGATCACAGATACGCAGTATTTT.

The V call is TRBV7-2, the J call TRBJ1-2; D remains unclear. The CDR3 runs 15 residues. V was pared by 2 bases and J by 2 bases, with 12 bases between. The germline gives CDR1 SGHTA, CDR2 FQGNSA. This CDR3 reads CASSLLGRTNYGYTF. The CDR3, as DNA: TGTGCCAGCAGCTTACTGGGCAGGACGAACTATGGCTACACCTTC.

The CDR3 sequence is CASSLFPGSPNTEAFF. The CDR3 DNA is TGTGCCAGCAGCTTGTTCCCGGGCAGTCCCAACACTGAAGCTTTCTTT. The rearrangement links TRBV5-6 to TRBJ1-1; D uncertain. Germline CDR1 is SGHDT and CDR2 is YYEEEE. This CDR3 contains 16 residues. Trimming removed 1 base from V and 2 bases from J, with 15 bases in between.

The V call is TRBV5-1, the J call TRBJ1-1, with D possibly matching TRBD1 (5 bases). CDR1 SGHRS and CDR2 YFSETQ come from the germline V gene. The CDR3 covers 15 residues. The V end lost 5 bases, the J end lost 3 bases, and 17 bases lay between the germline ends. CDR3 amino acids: CASRDRREADTEAFF. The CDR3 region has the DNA TGCGCCAGCAGGGATCGCAGGGAGGCCGACACTGAAGCTTTCTTT.

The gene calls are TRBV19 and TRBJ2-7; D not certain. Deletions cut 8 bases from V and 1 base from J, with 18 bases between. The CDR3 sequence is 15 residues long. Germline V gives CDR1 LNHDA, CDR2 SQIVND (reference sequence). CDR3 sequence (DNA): TGTGCCAGTTCGGCGCGAACTCTACTATCCTACGAGCAGTACTTC. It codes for CASSARTLLSYEQYF.

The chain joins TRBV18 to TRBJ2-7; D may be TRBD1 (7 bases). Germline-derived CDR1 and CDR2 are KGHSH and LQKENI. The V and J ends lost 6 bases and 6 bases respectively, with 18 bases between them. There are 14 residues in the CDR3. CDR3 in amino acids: CASSSPRGAFEQYF. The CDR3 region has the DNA TGTGCCAGCTCCTCCCCCAGGGGGGCGTTCGAGCAGTACTTC.

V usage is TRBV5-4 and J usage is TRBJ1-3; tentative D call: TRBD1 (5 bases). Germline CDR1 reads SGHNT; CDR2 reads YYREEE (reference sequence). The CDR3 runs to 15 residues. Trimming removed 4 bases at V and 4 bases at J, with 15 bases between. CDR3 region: CASSPGTFVGNTIYF. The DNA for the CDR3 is TGTGCCAGCAGCCCCGGGACTTTTGTCGGAAACACCATATATTTT.

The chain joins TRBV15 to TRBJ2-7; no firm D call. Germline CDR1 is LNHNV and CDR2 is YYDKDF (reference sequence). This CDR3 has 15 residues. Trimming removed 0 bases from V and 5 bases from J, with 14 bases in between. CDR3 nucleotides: TGTGCCACCAGCAGAGATACGGGCAAGGGCCACGAGCAGTACTTC. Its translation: CATSRDTGKGHEQYF.

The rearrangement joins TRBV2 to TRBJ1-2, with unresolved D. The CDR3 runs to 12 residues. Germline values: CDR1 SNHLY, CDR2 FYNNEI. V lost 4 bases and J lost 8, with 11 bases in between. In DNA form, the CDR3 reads TGTGCCAGCAGTGGACCAGAATGGGGCTACACCTTC. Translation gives CASSGPEWGYTF.

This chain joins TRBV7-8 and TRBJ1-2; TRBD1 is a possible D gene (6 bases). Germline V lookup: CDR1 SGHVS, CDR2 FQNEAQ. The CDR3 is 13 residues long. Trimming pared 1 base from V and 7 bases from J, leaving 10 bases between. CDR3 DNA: TGTGCCAGCAGCTTAGGACACAGGGCTGGCTACACCTTC. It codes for CASSLGHRAGYTF.

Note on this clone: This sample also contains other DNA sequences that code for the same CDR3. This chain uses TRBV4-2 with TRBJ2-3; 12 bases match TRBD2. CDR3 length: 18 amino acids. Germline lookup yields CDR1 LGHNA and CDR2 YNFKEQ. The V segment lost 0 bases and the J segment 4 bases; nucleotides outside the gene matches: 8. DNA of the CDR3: TGTGCCAGCAGCCAAGATCTGACTAGCGGGAGTAGGGCAGATACGCAGTATTTT. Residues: CASSQDLTSGSRADTQYF.

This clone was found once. The CDR3 DNA reads as TGTGCCAGCAGTGAGGACAGCAATGAGCAGTTCTTC. It is translated as CASSEDSNEQFF. The chain carries TRBV2 and TRBJ2-1, with TRBD1 as a possible D gene (6 bases). The CDR3 totals 12 residues. Germline loops: CDR1 SNHLY, CDR2 FYNNEI. The V and J ends lost 3 bases and 6 bases respectively, with 6 bases between them.

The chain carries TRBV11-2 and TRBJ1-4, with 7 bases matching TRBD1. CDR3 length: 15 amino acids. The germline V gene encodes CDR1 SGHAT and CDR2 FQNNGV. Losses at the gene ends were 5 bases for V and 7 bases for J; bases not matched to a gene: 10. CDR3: CASSTLQGRGEKLFF. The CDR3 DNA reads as TGTGCCAGCAGCACCCTACAGGGGAGGGGTGAAAAACTGTTTTTT.

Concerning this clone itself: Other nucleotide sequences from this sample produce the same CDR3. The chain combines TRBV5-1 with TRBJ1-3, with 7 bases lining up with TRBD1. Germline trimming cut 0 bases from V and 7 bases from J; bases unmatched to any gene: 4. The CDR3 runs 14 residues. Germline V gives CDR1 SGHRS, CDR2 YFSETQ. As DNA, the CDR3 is TGCGCCAGCAGCTTGGGACAGGGAGGGAACACCATATATTTT. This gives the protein CASSLGQGGNTIYF.

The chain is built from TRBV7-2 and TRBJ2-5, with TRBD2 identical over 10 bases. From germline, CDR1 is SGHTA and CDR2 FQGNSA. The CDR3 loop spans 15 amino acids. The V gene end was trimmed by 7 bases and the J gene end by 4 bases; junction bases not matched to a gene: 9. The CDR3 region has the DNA TGTGCCAGCACCGTTCTAGCGGGAGAGCCAGAGACCCAGTACTTC. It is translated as CASTVLAGEPETQYF.

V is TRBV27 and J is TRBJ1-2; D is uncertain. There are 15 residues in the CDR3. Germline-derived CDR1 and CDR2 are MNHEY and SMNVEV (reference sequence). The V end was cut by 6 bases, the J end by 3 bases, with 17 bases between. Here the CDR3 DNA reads TGTGCCAGCAGCCAAGGGCCGCAGGCCTACTATGGCTACACCTTC. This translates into CASSQGPQAYYGYTF.

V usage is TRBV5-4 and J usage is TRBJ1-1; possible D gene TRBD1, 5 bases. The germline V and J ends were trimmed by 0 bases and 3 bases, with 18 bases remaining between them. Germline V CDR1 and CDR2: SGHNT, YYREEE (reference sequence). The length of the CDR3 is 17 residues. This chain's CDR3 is CASSLATLGPRDTEAFF. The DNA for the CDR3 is TGTGCCAGCAGCTTGGCTACTTTGGGGCCGAGGGACACTGAAGCTTTCTTT.

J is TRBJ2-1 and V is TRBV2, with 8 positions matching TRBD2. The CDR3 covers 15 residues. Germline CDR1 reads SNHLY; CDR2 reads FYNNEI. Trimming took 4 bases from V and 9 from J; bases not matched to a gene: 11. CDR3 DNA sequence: TGTGCCAGCAGTGTCGGGGCTAGCGGGTTGAGTGAGCAGTTCTTC. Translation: CASSVGASGLSEQFF.